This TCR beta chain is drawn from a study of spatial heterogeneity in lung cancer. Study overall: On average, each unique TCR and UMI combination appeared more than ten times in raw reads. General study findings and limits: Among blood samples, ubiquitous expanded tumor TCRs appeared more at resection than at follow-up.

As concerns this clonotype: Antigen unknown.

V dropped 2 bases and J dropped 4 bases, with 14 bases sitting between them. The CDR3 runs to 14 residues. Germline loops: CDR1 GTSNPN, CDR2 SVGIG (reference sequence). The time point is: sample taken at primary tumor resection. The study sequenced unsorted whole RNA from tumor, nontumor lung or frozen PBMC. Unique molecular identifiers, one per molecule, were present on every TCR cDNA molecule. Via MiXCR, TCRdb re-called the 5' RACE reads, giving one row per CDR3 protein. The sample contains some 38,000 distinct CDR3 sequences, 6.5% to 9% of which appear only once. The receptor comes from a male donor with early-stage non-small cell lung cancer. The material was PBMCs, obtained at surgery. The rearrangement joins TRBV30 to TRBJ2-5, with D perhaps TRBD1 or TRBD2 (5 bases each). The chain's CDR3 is CAWSTILGVETQYF. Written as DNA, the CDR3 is TGTGCCTGGAGTACCATTCTGGGGGTAGAGACCCAGTACTTC.